This T cell receptor (beta chain) was recorded in a study of T cells in women clearing cervical HPV infection. The CDR3 contains 14 residues. With V trimmed by 5 bases and J by 0 bases, 5 bases remained unmatched. CDR1 is DFQATT and CDR2 is SNEGSKA in the germline V gene (reference sequence). Assay used: immunoSEQ multiplex PCR; TCRdb lists only in-frame clones, some missing. The sample table includes tens of thousands of clones. A note on this clone: Sequencing ends 3 residues short of the CDR3 end; the germline J gene provides the rest.

The sample taken for sequencing was blood buffy coat. J is TRBJ2-7 and V is TRBV20-1, with 9 bases aligning to TRBD1. The clonotype comes from a woman between 18 and 75 years old with a cervical HPV16 infection that either progressed to CIN3+ or cleared (not recorded which). The covered CDR3 bases are TGCAGTGCTGACAGGGGGGGAAACTCCTACGAG. It specifies CSADRGGNSYE. The whole CDR3 protein is CSADRGGNSYEQYF.